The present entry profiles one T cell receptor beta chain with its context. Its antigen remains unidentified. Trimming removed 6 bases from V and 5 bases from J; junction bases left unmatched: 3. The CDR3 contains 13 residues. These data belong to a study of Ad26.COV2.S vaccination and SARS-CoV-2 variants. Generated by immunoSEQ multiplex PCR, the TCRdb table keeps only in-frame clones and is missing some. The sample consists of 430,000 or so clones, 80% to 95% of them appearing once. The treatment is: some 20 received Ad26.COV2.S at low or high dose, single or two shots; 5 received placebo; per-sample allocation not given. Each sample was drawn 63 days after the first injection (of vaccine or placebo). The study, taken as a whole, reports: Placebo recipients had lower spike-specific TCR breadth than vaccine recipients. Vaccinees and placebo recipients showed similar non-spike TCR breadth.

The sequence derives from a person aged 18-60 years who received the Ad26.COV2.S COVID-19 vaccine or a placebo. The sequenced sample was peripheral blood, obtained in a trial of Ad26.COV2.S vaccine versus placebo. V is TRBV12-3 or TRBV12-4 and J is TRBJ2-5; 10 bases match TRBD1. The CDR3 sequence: CASRRTGGETQYF. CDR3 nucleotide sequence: TGTGCCAGCAGACGGACAGGGGGGGAGACCCAGTACTTC.